The rows below give T cell receptor beta chains drawn from one sample of a study of blood T cell repertoires in COVID-19. Here immunoSEQ multiplex PCR was the method, and the copy in TCRdb shows in-frame clones only, minus some. Of some 240,000 clones in the sample, 75% to 85% were seen once. Material for sequencing was peripheral blood. These receptor sequences come from a woman aged 55-70 years with active or convalescent COVID-19. The CDR3 runs from the conserved cysteine through the conserved F or W. D genes are given only for firm matches. Some rows have no size entry. The others give once, few or many, or a class for an expanded clone.

j_call	clone_size	d_call	v_call	cdr3_nt	cdr3_aa
TRBJ2-6	-	-	TRBV7-9	TGTGCCAGCAGCTGGGACTGGGGGTCTGGGGCCAACGTCCTGACTTTC	CASSWDWGSGANVLTF
TRBJ2-3	-	-	TRBV3-1/TRBV3-2	TGTGCCAGCAGCCCCCAAACAGGTAGCACAGATACGCAGTATTTT	CASSPQTGSTDTQYF
TRBJ2-7	-	-	TRBV14	TGTGCCAGCAGCCGATTACTGACAACCACCGAGCAGTACTTC	CASSRLLTTTEQYF
TRBJ2-2	few	-	TRBV12-3/TRBV12-4	TGTGCCAGCAGTTTTATCAACACCGGGGAGCTGTTTTTT	CASSFINTGELFF
TRBJ2-7	-	TRBD1	TRBV7-2	TGTGCCAGCAGCTTCGGGACAGGGGTCTACGAGCAGTACTTC	CASSFGTGVYEQYF
TRBJ2-5	few	TRBD2	TRBV6-1	TGTGCCAGCAGTGAAGGGGTTAGCGGGGGGCAAGAGACCCAGTACTTC	CASSEGVSGGQETQYF
TRBJ2-7	-	TRBD2	TRBV7-9	TGTGCCAGCACGGGGACTAGTCGCTCAGGCGAGCAGTACTTC	CASTGTSRSGEQYF
TRBJ1-1	-	TRBD1	TRBV4-1	TGCGCCAGCAGCCAACCGGACAGGGGGCGTGGGACTGAAGCTTTCTTT	CASSQPDRGRGTEAFF
TRBJ1-5	-	TRBD1	TRBV18	TGTGCCAGCTCGGTGGGGACAGGGGACCAGCCCCAGCATTTT	CASSVGTGDQPQHF
TRBJ2-7	-	-	TRBV5-5	TGTGCCAGCAGGTATTCCCTACAGGGACATCCTATCGAGCAGTACTTC	CASRYSLQGHPIEQYF
TRBJ1-2	-	TRBD1	TRBV19	TGTGCCAGTAGTATTGGACAGGGTAATAAGGGCTACACCTTC	CASSIGQGNKGYTF
TRBJ1-2	-	-	TRBV11-2	TGTGCCAGCAGCTTAGATCCCGGAGGGTTCAGCTATGGCTACACCTTC	CASSLDPGGFSYGYTF
TRBJ1-2	few	TRBD1	TRBV27	TGTGCCAGTGCAGGGGGACCCAACTATGGCTACACCTTC	CASAGGPNYGYTF
TRBJ2-1	-	TRBD2	TRBV4-1	TGCGCCAGCAGCCAAGCCCCTGGGGCTAGCGGGGACCTGAGGGACAATGAGCAGTTCTTC	CASSQAPGASGDLRDNEQFF
TRBJ1-3	few	-	TRBV12-5	TGTGCTAGTGGTTGGGGGGATTCCTCTGGAAACACCATATATTTT	CASGWGDSSGNTIYF
TRBJ1-2	-	-	TRBV19	TGTGCCAGTAGTACTACCGGGAGTGGAGCCAACTATGGCTACACCTTC	CASSTTGSGANYGYTF
TRBJ2-5	-	TRBD2	TRBV5-4	TGTGCCAGCAGCTCTAACATAGCGGGGGGCCAAGAGACCCAGTACTTC	CASSSNIAGGQETQYF
TRBJ2-5	few	-	TRBV29-1	TGCAGCGCGGCCCATAGTACGGAGACCCAGTACTTC	CSAAHSTETQYF
TRBJ2-1	once	TRBD2	TRBV7-8	TGTGCCAGCAGCCGGACTAGCGGGGTTTCCTACAATGAGCAGTTCTTC	CASSRTSGVSYNEQFF